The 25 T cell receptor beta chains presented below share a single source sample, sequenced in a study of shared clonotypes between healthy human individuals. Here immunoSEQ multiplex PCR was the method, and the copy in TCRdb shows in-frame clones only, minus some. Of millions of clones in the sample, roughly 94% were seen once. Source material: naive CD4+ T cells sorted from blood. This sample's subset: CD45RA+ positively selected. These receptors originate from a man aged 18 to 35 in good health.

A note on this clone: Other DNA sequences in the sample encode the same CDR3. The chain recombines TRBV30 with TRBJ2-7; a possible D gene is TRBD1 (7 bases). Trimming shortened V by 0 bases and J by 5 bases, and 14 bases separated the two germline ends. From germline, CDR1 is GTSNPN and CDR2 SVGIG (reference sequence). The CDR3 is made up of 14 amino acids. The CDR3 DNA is TGTGCCTGGAGTGTAGGAGGGGGCGGCGACGAGCAGTACTTC. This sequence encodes CAWSVGGGGDEQYF.

CDR3: CSVGQQGSANTGELFF. The CDR3 bases are TGCAGCGTGGGACAACAGGGCTCCGCGAACACCGGGGAGCTGTTTTTT. This chain connects TRBV29-1 to TRBJ2-2, with D maybe TRBD1 (6 bases). The CDR3 sequence is 16 residues long. Germline loops: CDR1 SQVTM, CDR2 ANQGSEA. Between the trimmed V and J ends, which lost 6 bases and 0 bases, there was a span of 17 bases.

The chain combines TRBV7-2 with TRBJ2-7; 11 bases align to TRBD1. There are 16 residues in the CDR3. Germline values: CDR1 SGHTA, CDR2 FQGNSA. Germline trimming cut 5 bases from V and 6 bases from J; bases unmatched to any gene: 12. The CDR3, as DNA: TGTGCCAGCAGCATCAGAAATTCCGGGACAGGGGGCGAGCAGTACTTC. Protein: CASSIRNSGTGGEQYF.

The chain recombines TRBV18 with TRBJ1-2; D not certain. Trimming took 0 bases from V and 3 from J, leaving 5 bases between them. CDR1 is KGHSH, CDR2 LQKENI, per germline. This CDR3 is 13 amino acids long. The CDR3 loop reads CASSPPGHYGYTF. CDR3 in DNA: TGTGCCAGCTCACCACCTGGCCACTATGGCTACACCTTC.

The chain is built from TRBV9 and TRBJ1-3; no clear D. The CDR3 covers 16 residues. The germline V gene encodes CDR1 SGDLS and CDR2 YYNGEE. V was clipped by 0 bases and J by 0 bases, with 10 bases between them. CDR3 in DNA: TGTGCCAGCAGCGTAGTAGGTATTGCCTCTGGAAACACCATATATTTT. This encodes CASSVVGIASGNTIYF.

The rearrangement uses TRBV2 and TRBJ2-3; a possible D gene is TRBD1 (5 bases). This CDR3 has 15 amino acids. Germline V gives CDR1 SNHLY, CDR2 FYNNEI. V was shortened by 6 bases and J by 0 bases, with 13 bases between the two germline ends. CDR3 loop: CASRTELPSTDTQYF. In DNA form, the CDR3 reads TGTGCCAGCAGGACAGAGTTACCTAGCACAGATACGCAGTATTTT.

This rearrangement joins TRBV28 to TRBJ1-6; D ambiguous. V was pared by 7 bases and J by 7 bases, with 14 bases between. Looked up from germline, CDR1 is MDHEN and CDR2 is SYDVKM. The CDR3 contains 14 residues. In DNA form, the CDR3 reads TGTGCCAGCACCTCCCGGGCGCTAAATTCACCCCTCCACTTT. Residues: CASTSRALNSPLHF. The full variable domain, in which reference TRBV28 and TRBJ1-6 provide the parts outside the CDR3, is DVKVTQSSRYLVKRTGEKVFLECVQDMDHENMFWYRQDPGLGLRLIYFSYDVKMKEKGDIPEGYSVSREKKERFSLILESASTNQTSMYLCASTSRALNSPLHFGNGTRLTVT.

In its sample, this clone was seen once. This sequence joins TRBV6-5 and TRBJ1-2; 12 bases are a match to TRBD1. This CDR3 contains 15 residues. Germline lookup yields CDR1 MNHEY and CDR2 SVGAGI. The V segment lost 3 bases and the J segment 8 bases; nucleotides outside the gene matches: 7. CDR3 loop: CASSYRDRGRGGYTF. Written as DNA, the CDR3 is TGTGCCAGCAGTTATAGGGACAGGGGGCGCGGAGGCTACACCTTC.

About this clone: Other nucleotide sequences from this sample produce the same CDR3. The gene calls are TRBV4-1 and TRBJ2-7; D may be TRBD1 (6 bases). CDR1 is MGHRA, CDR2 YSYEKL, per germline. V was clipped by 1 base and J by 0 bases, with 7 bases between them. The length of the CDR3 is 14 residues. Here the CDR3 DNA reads TGCGCCAGCAGCCAAGTAGGGGGCTCCTACGAGCAGTACTTC. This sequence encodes CASSQVGGSYEQYF.

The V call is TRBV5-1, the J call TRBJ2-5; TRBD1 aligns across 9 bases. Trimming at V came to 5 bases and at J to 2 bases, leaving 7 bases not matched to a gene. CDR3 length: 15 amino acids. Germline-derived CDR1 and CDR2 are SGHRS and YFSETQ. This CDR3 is CASSPGQGRQETQYF. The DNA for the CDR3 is TGCGCCAGCAGTCCCGGACAGGGGAGGCAAGAGACCCAGTACTTC.

This CDR3 is CASSSRTGAVDTQYF. Written as DNA, the CDR3 is TGTGCCAGCAGTTCCAGGACAGGGGCAGTAGATACGCAGTATTTT. This chain joins TRBV6-5 and TRBJ2-3; 9 nucleotides align to TRBD1. This CDR3 comprises 15 residues. The J segment lost 5 bases and the V segment lost 4 bases, leaving 7 bases of the junction unmatched. In germline, CDR1 is MNHEY, CDR2 SVGAGI.

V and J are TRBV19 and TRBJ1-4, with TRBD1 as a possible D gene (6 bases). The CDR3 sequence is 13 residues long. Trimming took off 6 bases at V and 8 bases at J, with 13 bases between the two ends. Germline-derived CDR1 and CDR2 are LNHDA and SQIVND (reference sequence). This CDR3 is CASSQGLVEKLFF. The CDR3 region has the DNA TGTGCCAGTAGCCAGGGGCTAGTGGAAAAACTGTTTTTT.

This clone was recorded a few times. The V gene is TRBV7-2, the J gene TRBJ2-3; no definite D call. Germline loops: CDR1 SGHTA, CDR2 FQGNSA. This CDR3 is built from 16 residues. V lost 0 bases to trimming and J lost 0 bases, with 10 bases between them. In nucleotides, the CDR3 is TGTGCCAGCAGCTTAGCGGCGCGGTCTAGCACAGATACGCAGTATTTT. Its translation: CASSLAARSSTDTQYF.

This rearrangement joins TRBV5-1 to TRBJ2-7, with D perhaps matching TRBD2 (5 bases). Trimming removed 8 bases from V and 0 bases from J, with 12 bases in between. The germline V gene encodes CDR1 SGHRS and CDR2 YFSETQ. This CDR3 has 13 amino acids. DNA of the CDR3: TGCGCCAGTAAAGCGGTCCCCTCCTACGAGCAGTACTTC. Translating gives CASKAVPSYEQYF. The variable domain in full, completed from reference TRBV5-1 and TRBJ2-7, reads KAGVTQTPRYLIKTRGQQVTLSCSPISGHRSVSWYQQTPGQGLQFLFEYFSETQRNKGNFPGRFSGRQFSNSRSEMNVSTLELGDSALYLCASKAVPSYEQYFGPGTRLTVT.

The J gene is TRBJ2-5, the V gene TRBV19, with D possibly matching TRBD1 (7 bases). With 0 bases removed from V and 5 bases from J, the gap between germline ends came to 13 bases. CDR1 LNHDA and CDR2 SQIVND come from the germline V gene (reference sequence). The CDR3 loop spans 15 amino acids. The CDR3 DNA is TGTGCCAGTAGTATAGATCAGGGGGGCAGGGAGACCCAGTACTTC. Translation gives CASSIDQGGRETQYF. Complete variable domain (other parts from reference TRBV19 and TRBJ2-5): DGGITQSPKYLFRKEGQNVTLSCEQNLNHDAMYWYRQDPGQGLRLIYYSQIVNDFQKGDIAEGYSVSREKKESFPLTVTSAQKNPTAFYLCASSIDQGGRETQYFGPGTRLLVL.

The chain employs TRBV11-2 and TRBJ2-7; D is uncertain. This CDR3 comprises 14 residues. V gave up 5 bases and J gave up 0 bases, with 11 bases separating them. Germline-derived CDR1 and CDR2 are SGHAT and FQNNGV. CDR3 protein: CASSPDLGSYEQYF. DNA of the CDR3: TGTGCCAGCAGCCCTGACCTAGGCTCCTACGAGCAGTACTTC.

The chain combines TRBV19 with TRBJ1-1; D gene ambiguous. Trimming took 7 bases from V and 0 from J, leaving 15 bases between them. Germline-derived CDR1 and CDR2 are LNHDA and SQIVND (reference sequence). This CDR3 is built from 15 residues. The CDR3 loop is CASKPQWTVNTEAFF. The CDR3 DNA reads TGTGCCAGTAAGCCTCAATGGACGGTGAACACTGAAGCTTTCTTT.

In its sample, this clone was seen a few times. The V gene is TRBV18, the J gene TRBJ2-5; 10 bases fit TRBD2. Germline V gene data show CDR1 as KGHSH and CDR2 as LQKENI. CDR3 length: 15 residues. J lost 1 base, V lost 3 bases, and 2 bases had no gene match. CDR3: CASSPLAGAQETQYF. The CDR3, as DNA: TGTGCCAGCTCACCCCTAGCGGGAGCCCAAGAGACCCAGTACTTC.

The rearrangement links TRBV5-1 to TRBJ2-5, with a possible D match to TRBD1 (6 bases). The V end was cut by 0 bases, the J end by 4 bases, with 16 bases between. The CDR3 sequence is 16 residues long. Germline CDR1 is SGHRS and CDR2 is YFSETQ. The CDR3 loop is CASSLGPGASPETQYF. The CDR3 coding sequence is TGCGCCAGCAGCTTGGGTCCAGGGGCGTCGCCAGAGACCCAGTACTTC.

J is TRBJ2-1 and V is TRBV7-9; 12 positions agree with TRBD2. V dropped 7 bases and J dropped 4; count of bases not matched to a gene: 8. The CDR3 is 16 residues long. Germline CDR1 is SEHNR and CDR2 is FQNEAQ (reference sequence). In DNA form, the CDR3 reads TGTGCCAGCATAGTTATCGGACTAGCGGGATACAATGAGCAGTTCTTC. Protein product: CASIVIGLAGYNEQFF.

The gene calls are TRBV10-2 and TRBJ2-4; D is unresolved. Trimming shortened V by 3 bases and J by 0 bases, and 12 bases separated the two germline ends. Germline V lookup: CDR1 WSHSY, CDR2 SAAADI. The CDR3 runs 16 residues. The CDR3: CASSDKVSLAKNIQYF. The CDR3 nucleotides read TGCGCCAGCAGTGATAAGGTGTCCTTAGCCAAAAACATTCAGTACTTC.

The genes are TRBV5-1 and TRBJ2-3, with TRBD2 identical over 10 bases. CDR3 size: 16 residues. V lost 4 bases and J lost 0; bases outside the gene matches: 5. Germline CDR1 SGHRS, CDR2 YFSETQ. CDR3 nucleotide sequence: TGCGCCAGCAGCAACGGACTAGCGGAAAGCACAGATACGCAGTATTTT. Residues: CASSNGLAESTDTQYF.

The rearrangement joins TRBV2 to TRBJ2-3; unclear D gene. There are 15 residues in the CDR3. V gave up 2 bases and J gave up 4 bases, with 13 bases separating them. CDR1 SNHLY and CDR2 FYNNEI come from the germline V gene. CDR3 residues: CASSEPAGGSDTQYF. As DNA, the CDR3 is TGTGCCAGCAGTGAACCCGCTGGTGGGTCAGATACGCAGTATTTT.

The CDR3 reads CASSWTYFFGTANEKLFF. In DNA, the CDR3 is TGTGCCAGCAGCTGGACTTACTTTTTCGGGACAGCAAATGAAAAACTGTTTTTT. J is TRBJ1-4 and V is TRBV5-8; 7 bases fit TRBD1. Trimming took 3 bases from V and 5 from J; bases not matched to a gene: 16. The CDR3 runs to 18 residues. From germline, CDR1 is SGHTS and CDR2 YDEGEE.

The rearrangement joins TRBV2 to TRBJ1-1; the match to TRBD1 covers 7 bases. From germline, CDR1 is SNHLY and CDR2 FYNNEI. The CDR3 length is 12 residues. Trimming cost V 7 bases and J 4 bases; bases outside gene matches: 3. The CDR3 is CASTQGGTEAFF. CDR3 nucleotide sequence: TGTGCCAGCACCCAGGGGGGCACTGAAGCTTTCTTT.